This TCR beta chain was recorded in a study of blood T cells in healthy people across ages. This CDR3 has 16 amino acids. Germline CDR1 SSHAT, CDR2 FNYEAQ (reference sequence). V trimming: 1 base; J trimming: 5 bases; junction bases outside the gene matches: 9. This clonotype has just a few counts. Isolated PBMCs totaled at least 6.5 million in each sample. Total RNA, at least 6 micrograms per sample, came from PBMCs. Combining a sample-barcoded 5' primer with a J-beta primer mix, a second PCR ran for about 6 to 12 cycles. Each cDNA molecule was tagged by a template-switch adaptor that had 12 random nucleotides. TCRdb redid the calling of the 5' RACE reads with MiXCR, one entry per CDR3 protein. In the table there are under 2 million distinct CDR3 sequences, almost 35% of which are singletons.

The source is a woman in her 30s in good health. Input material: blood. The chain couples TRBV7-7 to TRBJ2-5; 8 bases are a match to TRBD2. For the CDR3, the DNA is TGTGCCAGCAGCTTAGAGACGGGACTAGGAAGGGAGACCCAGTACTTC. Translating gives CASSLETGLGRETQYF.